The 16 T cell receptor beta chains below were found in one sample sequenced in a study of T cells in Graves' hyperthyroidism and ophthalmopathy (dated by TCRdb to about 2019). The library was made by multiplex PCR. The sequencer was an Illumina HiSeq 2000. The TCR beta CDR3 regions were amplified from the RNA transcripts. The first round of RT-PCR for the TCR CDR3 was performed with the HTBI primer set and the Qiagen OneStep RT-PCR kit. TCRdb passed the public sequencing reads through fastp at Q25 and MiXCR, retaining productive beta sequences. Rows are unified per CDR3 protein, each entry keeping the most common DNA and genes. The sample table records around 620,000 distinct CDR3 sequences; approximately 15% of these occur just once. The ten top clones hold 7.1% of the sample. Material: blood. The receptors derive from a woman aged 18 to 35 with Graves' ophthalmopathy.

Ten or more counts support this clonotype. The chain carries TRBV11-1 and TRBJ1-1, with D unresolved. CDR3 length: 13 residues. CDR1 and CDR2 from the germline V gene are SGHAT and FQDESV (reference sequence). The V end lost 3 bases, the J end lost 1 base, and 6 bases lay between the germline ends. The CDR3 DNA reads as TGTGCCAGCAGCTTCAACACGAACACTGAAGCTTTCTTT. Encoded protein: CASSFNTNTEAFF.

This clonotype was seen only a few times. A read error may be the cause here, since a much bigger clone is one base away. The chain joins TRBV7-9 to TRBJ1-2; TRBD1 agrees at 9 bases. CDR1 and CDR2 (germline): SEHNR, FQNEAQ (reference sequence). V shed 5 bases and J 2 bases; nucleotides not matched to a gene: 0. The CDR3 is made up of 13 amino acids. The CDR3 DNA follows: TGTGCCAGCAGCGGACAGGGGAACTATGGCTACACCTTC. Its protein is CASSGQGNYGYTF.

This clonotype came up many times. The J gene is TRBJ2-5, the V gene TRBV6-2 or TRBV6-3, with 11 bases matching TRBD2. The CDR3 sequence is 16 residues long. The germline CDR1 and CDR2 sequences are MNHEY and SVGEGT. V shed 5 bases, J shed 2 bases, and the junction held 7 bases outside the gene matches. CDR3 sequence: CASSPGTSGEQETQYF. The DNA of the CDR3 is TGTGCCAGCAGTCCCGGGACTAGCGGCGAGCAAGAGACCCAGTACTTC.

This clonotype was observed at least ten times. V usage is TRBV12-3 or TRBV12-4 and J usage is TRBJ1-1; D ambiguous. CDR3 size: 14 residues. V lost 8 bases and J 5 bases, leaving 18 bases between the germline ends. The CDR3 loop is CASYNSWRFTEAFF. In DNA form, the CDR3 reads TGTGCCAGCTATAATTCTTGGAGGTTTACTGAAGCTTTCTTT.

This clonotype was detected ten times or more. The gene calls are TRBV28 and TRBJ1-1; 8 bases agree with TRBD1. After removal of 5 bases from V and 12 bases from J, the junction contained 8 bases not matched to a gene. Germline CDR1 MDHEN, CDR2 SYDVKM. The CDR3 runs to 12 residues. DNA for the CDR3: TGTGCCAGCAGTATCTACAGGGGGTTGACTTTCTTT. Translated: CASSIYRGLTFF. Variable domain in full (rest from reference TRBV28 and TRBJ1-1): DVKVTQSSRYLVKRTGEKVFLECVQDMDHENMFWYRQDPGLGLRLIYFSYDVKMKEKGDIPEGYSVSREKKERFSLILESASTNQTSMYLCASSIYRGLTFFGQGTRLTVV.

This clonotype has a count of ten or more. The rearrangement links TRBV9 to TRBJ2-5; 10 bases fit TRBD1. The CDR3 contains 14 residues. V lost 4 bases and J lost 3; bases outside the gene matches: 3. Germline lookup yields CDR1 SGDLS and CDR2 YYNGEE. The CDR3 loop is CASSSTGGKETQYF. CDR3 bases: TGTGCCAGCAGCTCGACAGGGGGCAAAGAGACCCAGTACTTC.

This clonotype has at least ten counts. The chain uses TRBV27 and TRBJ1-2; no firm D call. Germline CDR1 is MNHEY and CDR2 is SMNVEV (reference sequence). Trimming cost V 0 bases and J 11 bases, with 25 bases left between them. The CDR3 totals 17 residues. This CDR3 is CASSLSVVSKPGREYTF. As DNA, the CDR3 is TGTGCCAGCAGTTTATCGGTGGTTTCTAAGCCGGGAAGGGAGTACACCTTC.

Ten or more counts support this clonotype. The rearrangement joins TRBV7-8 to TRBJ1-5, with D possibly matching TRBD1 (6 bases). Germline assignment: CDR1 SGHVS and CDR2 FQNEAQ. V lost 5 bases and J 0 bases, leaving 26 bases between the germline ends. The CDR3 consists of 20 residues. The CDR3, as DNA: TGTGCCAGCAGCCCCTTTCTCCGTTTAGGGGGGCAGTATAGCAATCAGCCCCAGCATTTT. Translation: CASSPFLRLGGQYSNQPQHF.

This clonotype was counted many times. V is TRBV30 and J is TRBJ1-2; weak D call: TRBD1 (5 bases). Germline values: CDR1 GTSNPN, CDR2 SVGIG (reference sequence). The CDR3 length is 15 residues. The V and J ends lost 0 bases and 8 bases respectively, with 19 bases between them. The CDR3, as DNA: TGTGCCTGGAGTGTCGTTTCAGGGACGTCTGGAGGCTACACCTTC. Its translation is CAWSVVSGTSGGYTF.

This clonotype was seen a handful of times. V gene TRBV19 combines with J gene TRBJ1-5; a weak D match, TRBD1 (5 bases). CDR3 length: 16 residues. Germline V gene sequence: CDR1 LNHDA, CDR2 SQIVND (reference sequence). Trimming shortened V by 4 bases and J by 4 bases, and 17 bases separated the two germline ends. The CDR3 bases are TGTGCCAGTAGTAACCGACCGGGGCCGTGGAATCAGCCCCAGCATTTT. This translates into CASSNRPGPWNQPQHF.

This clonotype was picked up a small number of times. The chain joins TRBV7-2 to TRBJ2-2; the match to TRBD1 covers 7 bases. The V segment lost 4 bases and the J segment 4 bases; nucleotides outside the gene matches: 6. The germline gives CDR1 SGHTA, CDR2 FQGNSA. This CDR3 contains 15 residues. CDR3 region: CASSYRGVRTGELFF. The CDR3 region has the DNA TGTGCCAGCAGCTACAGGGGTGTTCGCACCGGGGAGCTGTTTTTT.

This clonotype occurred many times. The chain has TRBV7-2 and TRBJ2-7; 7 positions match TRBD2. This CDR3 region has 15 residues. Germline assignment: CDR1 SGHTA and CDR2 FQGNSA. The V and J ends lost 0 bases and 2 bases, in that order; junction bases with no gene match: 4. CDR3 region: CASSLAASGAYEQYF. In nucleotides, the CDR3 is TGTGCCAGCAGCTTAGCGGCGAGCGGGGCCTACGAGCAGTACTTC.

This clonotype was seen ten or more times. The chain couples TRBV20-1 to TRBJ2-5; 8 positions match TRBD2. Trimming took 3 bases from V and 5 from J; bases not matched to a gene: 17. CDR1 is DFQATT and CDR2 is SNEGSKA in the germline V gene (reference sequence). This CDR3 comprises 17 residues. CDR3 in amino acids: CSARKGLGGVVLETQYF. CDR3 DNA: TGCAGTGCTAGGAAGGGACTAGGTGGGGTAGTGTTGGAGACCCAGTACTTC.

About this clonotype itself: A much larger clone differs by one base, so this may be a read error. Lacking the conserved final phenylalanine or tryptophan, this CDR3 likely reflects a read error. The gene calls are TRBV27 and TRBJ1-1, with 10 bases lining up with TRBD1. The V gene end was trimmed by 7 bases and the J gene end by 0 bases; junction bases not matched to a gene: 2. Germline assignment: CDR1 MNHEY and CDR2 SMNVEV (reference sequence). The CDR3 spans 14 residues. The CDR3 DNA reads TGTGCCAGCACCGACAGGGGGCTGAACACTGAAGCTTTCTTA. Encoded protein: CASTDRGLNTEAFL.

This chain uses TRBV29-1 with TRBJ2-3; D is perhaps TRBD2 (5 bases). This CDR3 comprises 15 residues. Germline V gives CDR1 SQVTM, CDR2 ANQGSEA. The V and J ends lost 0 bases and 4 bases respectively, with 14 bases between them. In nucleotides, the CDR3 is TGCAGCGTTGAAGAGGTTATACTAGGCGCAGATACGCAGTATTTT. This encodes CSVEEVILGADTQYF.

This clonotype was seen ten or more times. The chain's CDR3 is CASSDWTGSGETQYF. DNA of the CDR3: TGTGCCAGCAGTGATTGGACAGGGTCGGGAGAGACCCAGTACTTC. The chain links TRBV6-1 to TRBJ2-5, with 8 bases identical to TRBD1. J lost 4 bases, V lost 3 bases, and 7 bases had no gene match. CDR1 is MNHNS and CDR2 is SASEGT in the germline V gene. This CDR3 has 15 residues.